This T cell receptor (beta chain) was profiled in a study of blood T cells in healthy people across ages. Study-level results: Comparison with aged donors showed that long-lived donors had more naive CD4+ cells and higher diversity.

Germline V gene sequence: CDR1 SGDLS, CDR2 YYNGEE. CDR3 length: 14 amino acids. Using a J-beta primer mix together with a sample-barcoded 5' primer, a second PCR was run for roughly 6 to 11 cycles. TCRdb reprocessed the 5' RACE reads via MiXCR and lists one record per CDR3 protein. The table shows roughly 860,000 distinct CDR3 sequences, with about 62% occurring only once. The sample holds one count of this clonotype. The antigen remains undetermined. The junction shows a germline mismatch at one end, possibly a read error. The chain is built from TRBV9 and TRBJ1-2; maybe TRBD1 (6 bases). Sequenced sample: blood. This TCR was recovered from a man aged 25 to 40 in good health. The CDR3 loop is CANSSHTGNYGYTF. CDR3 DNA sequence: TGTGCCAACAGCAGCCACACAGGGAACTATGGCTACACCTTC.